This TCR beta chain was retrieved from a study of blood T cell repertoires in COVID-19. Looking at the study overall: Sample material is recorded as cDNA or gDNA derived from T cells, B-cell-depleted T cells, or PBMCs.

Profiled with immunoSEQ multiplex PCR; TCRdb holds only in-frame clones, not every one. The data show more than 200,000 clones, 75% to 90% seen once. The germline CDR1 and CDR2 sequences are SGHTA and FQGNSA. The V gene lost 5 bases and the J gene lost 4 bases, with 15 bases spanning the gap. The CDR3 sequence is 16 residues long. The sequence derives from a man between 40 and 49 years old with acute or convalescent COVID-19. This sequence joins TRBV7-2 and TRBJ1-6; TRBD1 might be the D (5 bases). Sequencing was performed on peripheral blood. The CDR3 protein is CASSPETERYNSPLHF. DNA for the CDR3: TGTGCCAGCAGCCCAGAGACAGAAAGATATAATTCACCCCTCCACTTT.